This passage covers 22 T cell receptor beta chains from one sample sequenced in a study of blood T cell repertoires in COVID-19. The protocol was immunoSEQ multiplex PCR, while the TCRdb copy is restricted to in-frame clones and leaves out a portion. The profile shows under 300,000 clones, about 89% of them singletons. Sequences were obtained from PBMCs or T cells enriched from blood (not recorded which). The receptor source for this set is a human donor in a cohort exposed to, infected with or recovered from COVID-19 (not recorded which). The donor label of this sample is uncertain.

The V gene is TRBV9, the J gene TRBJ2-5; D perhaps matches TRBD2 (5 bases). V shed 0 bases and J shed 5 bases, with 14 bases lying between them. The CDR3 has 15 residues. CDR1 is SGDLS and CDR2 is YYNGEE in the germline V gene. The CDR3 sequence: CASSVAGSNSETQYF. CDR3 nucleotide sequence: TGTGCCAGCAGCGTAGCTGGGAGCAATAGCGAGACCCAGTACTTC. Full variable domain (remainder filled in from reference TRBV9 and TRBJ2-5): DSGVTQTPKHLITATGQRVTLRCSPRSGDLSVYWYQQSLDQGLQFLIQYYNGEERAKGNILERFSAQQFPDLHSELNLSSLELGDSALYFCASSVAGSNSETQYFGPGTRLLVL.

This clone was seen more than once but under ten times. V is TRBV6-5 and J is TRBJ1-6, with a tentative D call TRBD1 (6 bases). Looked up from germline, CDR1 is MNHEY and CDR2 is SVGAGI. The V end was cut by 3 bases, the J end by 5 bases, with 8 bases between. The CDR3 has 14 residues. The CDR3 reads CASSYGQHNSPLHF. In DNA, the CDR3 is TGTGCCAGCAGTTATGGACAGCATAATTCACCCCTCCACTTT.

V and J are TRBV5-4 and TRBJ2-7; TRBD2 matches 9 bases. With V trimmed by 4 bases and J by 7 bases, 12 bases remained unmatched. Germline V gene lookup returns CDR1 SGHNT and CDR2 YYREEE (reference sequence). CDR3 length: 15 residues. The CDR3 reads CASSPRGGGLGEQYF. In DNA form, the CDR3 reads TGTGCCAGCAGCCCTCGCGGGGGGGGACTTGGAGAGCAGTACTTC.

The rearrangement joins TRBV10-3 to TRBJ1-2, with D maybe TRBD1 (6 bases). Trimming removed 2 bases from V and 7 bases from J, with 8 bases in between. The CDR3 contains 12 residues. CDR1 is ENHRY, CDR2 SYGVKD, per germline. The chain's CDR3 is CAISERTVGYTF. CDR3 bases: TGTGCCATCAGTGAGAGGACAGTTGGCTACACCTTC.

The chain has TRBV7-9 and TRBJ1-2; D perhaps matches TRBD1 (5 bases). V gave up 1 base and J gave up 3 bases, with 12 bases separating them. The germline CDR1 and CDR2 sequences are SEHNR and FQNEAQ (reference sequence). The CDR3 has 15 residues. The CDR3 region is CASSLGALGDYGYTF. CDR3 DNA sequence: TGTGCCAGCAGCTTAGGTGCATTAGGGGACTATGGCTACACCTTC.

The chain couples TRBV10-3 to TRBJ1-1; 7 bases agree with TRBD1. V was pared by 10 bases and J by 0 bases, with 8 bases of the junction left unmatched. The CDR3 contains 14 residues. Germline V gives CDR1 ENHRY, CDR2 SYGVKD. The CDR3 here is CATLQGLVNTEAFF. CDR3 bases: TGTGCCACACTACAGGGGCTGGTGAACACTGAAGCTTTCTTT.

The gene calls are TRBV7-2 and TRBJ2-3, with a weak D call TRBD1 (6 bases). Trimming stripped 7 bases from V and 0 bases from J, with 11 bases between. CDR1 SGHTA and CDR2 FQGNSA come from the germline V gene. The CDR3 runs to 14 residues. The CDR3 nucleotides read TGTGCCAGCACCCTACAGGGCAGCACAGATACGCAGTATTTT. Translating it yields CASTLQGSTDTQYF.

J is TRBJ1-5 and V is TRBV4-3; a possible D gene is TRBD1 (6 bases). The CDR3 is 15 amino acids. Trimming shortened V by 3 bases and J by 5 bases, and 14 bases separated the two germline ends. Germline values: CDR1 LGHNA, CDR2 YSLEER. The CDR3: CASSQAAQGYQPQHF. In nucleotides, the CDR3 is TGCGCCAGCAGCCAGGCCGCACAGGGTTATCAGCCCCAGCATTTT.

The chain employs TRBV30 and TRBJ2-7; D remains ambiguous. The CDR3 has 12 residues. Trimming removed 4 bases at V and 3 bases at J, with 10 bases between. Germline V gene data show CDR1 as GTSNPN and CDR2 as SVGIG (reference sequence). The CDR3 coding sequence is TGTGCCTGGAAATTACAGAGCTACGAGCAGTACTTC. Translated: CAWKLQSYEQYF.

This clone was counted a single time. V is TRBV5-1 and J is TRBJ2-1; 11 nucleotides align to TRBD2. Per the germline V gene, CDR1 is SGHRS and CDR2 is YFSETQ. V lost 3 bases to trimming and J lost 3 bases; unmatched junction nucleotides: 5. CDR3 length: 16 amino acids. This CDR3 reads CASSSGLAGVYNEQFF. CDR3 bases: TGCGCCAGCAGCTCCGGACTAGCGGGTGTCTACAATGAGCAGTTCTTC.

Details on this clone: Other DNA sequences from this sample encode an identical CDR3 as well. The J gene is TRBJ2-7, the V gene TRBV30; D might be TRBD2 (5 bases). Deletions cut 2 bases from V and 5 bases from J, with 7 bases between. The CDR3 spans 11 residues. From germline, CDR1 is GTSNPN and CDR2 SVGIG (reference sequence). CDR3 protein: CAWSIGDEQYF. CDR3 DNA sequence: TGTGCCTGGAGTATCGGGGACGAGCAGTACTTC.

For the CDR3, the DNA is TGTGCCAGCAGCGCCCGGCTCACTAGCGGGGGGACCACAGATACGCAGTATTTT. Translation: CASSARLTSGGTTDTQYF. V gene TRBV9 combines with J gene TRBJ2-3, with 12 positions matching TRBD2. Germline CDR1 and CDR2: SGDLS and YYNGEE. The CDR3 is 18 amino acids. The trim removed 3 bases at V and 2 bases at J, leaving 10 bases unmatched.

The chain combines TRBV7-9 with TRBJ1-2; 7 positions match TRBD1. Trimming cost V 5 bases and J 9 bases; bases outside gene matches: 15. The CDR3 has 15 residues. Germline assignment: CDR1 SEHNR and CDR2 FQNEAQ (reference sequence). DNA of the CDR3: TGTGCCAGCAGCCTCCCGGGGACAGAGGGAGTAAGCTACACCTTC. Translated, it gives CASSLPGTEGVSYTF.

CDR3 sequence: CASSLGGAEYSGNTIYF. CDR3 DNA sequence: TGTGCCAGCAGCTTAGGGGGGGCGGAGTACTCTGGAAACACCATATATTTT. The rearrangement links TRBV7-3 to TRBJ1-3; TRBD1 is a possible D gene (6 bases). The germline V gene has CDR1 SGHTA and CDR2 FQGTGA. The ends were cut back, 2 bases at V and 0 bases at J, with 14 bases in the middle. This CDR3 contains 17 residues.

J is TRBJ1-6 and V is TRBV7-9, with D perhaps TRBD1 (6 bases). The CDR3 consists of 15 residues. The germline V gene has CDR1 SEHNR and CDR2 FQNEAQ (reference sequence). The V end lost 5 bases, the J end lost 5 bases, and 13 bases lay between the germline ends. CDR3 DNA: TGTGCCAGCAGCGGTTCTCAGGGGAATAATTCACCCCTCCACTTT. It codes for CASSGSQGNNSPLHF.

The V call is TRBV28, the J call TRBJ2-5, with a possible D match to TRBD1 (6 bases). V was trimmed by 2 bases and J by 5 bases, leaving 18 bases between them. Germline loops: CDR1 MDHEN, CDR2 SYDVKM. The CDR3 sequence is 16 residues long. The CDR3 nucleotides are TGTGCCAGCAGTTTAGGGGGCGTGGGGCGGAGGGAGACCCAGTACTTC. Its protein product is CASSLGGVGRRETQYF.

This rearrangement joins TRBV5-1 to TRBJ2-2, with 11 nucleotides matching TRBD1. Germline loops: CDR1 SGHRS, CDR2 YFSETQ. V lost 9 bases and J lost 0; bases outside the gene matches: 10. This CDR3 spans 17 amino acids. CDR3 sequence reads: CATADRGRGPNTGELFF. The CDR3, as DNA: TGCGCCACCGCGGACAGGGGGCGCGGTCCGAACACCGGGGAGCTGTTTTTT.

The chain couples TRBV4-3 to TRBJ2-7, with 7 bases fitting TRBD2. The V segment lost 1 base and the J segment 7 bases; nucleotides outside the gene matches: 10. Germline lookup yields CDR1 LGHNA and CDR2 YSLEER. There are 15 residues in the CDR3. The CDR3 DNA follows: TGCGCCAGCAGCCAAGTCCCCGGACTAGGTGGGGAGCAGTACTTC. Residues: CASSQVPGLGGEQYF.

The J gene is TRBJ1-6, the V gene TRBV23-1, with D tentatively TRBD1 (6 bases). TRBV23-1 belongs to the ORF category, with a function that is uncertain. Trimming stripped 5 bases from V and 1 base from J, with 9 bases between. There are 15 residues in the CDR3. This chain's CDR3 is CASSFGQSYNSPLHF. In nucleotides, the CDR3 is TGCGCCAGCAGTTTCGGACAGTCCTATAATTCACCCCTCCACTTT.

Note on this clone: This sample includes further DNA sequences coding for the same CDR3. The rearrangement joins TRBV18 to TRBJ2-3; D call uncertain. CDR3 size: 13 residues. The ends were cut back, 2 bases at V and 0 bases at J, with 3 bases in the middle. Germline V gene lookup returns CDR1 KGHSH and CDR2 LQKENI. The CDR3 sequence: CASSPSSTDTQYF. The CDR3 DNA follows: TGTGCCAGCTCACCAAGCAGCACAGATACGCAGTATTTT.

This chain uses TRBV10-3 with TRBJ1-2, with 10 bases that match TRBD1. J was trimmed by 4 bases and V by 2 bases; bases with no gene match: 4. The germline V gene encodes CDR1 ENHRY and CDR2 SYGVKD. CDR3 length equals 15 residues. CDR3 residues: CAISEGTGVSYGYTF. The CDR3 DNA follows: TGTGCCATCAGTGAGGGGACAGGGGTGAGCTATGGCTACACCTTC.

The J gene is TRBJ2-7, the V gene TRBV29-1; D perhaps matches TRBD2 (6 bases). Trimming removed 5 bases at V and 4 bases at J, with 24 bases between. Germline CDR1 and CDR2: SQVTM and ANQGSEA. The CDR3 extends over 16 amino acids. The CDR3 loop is CSVFGHRGGETYEQYF. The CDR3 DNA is TGCAGCGTTTTTGGACATCGGGGCGGGGAGACATACGAGCAGTACTTC.